This T cell receptor (beta chain) was found in a study of blood T cell repertoires in COVID-19. At the level of the study: Both acute and convalescent COVID-19 samples were obtained from the United States, Italy and Spain. PBMCs, B-cell-depleted T cells, or T cells were the source of the cDNA or gDNA that made up the material.

V lost 2 bases, J lost 5 bases, and 9 bases stayed unmatched. Germline V gives CDR1 SGHRS, CDR2 YFSETQ. This CDR3 region has 15 residues. Libraries were prepared by immunoSEQ multiplex PCR; TCRdb keeps only in-frame clonotypes and omits some of them. Of approximately 2,800 clones in the sample, 85% to 95% were seen once. V is TRBV5-1 and J is TRBJ2-5, with 7 bases aligning to TRBD1. The sequenced sample consisted of peripheral blood. The sequence came from a human donor in a cohort sampled during active COVID-19. The CDR3 sequence is CASSFDRERAETQYF. CDR3 coding DNA: TGCGCCAGCAGCTTCGACAGGGAGAGGGCTGAGACCCAGTACTTC.